This entry lists 19 T cell receptor beta chains sequenced from one sample in a study of post-analysis software for immune sequencing data. General study points: A few TRBV segments appeared more often in patients than in controls, and TRBV5-6, TRBV5-1 and TRBV20-1 were among these.

Their antigens remain unidentified. TCR beta cDNA libraries had unique molecular identifiers. One entry per CDR3 protein, called by TCRdb with MiXCR from the PCR reads. The sample gives approximately 730,000 distinct CDR3 sequences, 46% of which show up once; 4.9% is in the top ten. The sample consisted of blood. All receptors come from a girl aged 5-17 years with multiple sclerosis.

This chain links TRBV6-5 with TRBJ1-6, with 8 bases aligning to TRBD1. Per the germline V gene, CDR1 is MNHEY and CDR2 is SVGAGI. The V and J ends lost 2 bases and 0 bases, in that order; junction bases with no gene match: 12. The CDR3 sequence is 20 residues long. The DNA of the CDR3 is TGTGCCAGCAGTTACGGGGACCCATACAGGGGGAGCTCCTATAATTCACCCCTCCACTTT. Protein: CASSYGDPYRGSSYNSPLHF.

Here the CDR3 DNA reads TGCAGTGCTAGAGATTCACCGGGCCCCACAGATACGCAGTATTTT. It yields the protein CSARDSPGPTDTQYF. This sequence joins TRBV20-1 and TRBJ2-3; D is uncertain. Germline CDR1 and CDR2: DFQATT and SNEGSKA (reference sequence). This CDR3 is 15 amino acids long. V dropped 0 bases and J dropped 2 bases, with 12 bases sitting between them.

A few counts support this clonotype. The chain is built from TRBV2 and TRBJ2-7; 12 bases agree with TRBD2. V shed 3 bases, J shed 6 bases, and the junction held 6 bases outside the gene matches. Germline CDR1 SNHLY, CDR2 FYNNEI. The CDR3 is 15 residues long. CDR3 DNA sequence: TGTGCCAGCAGTGACGGACTAGCGGGATTTCTCGAGCAGTACTTC. It yields the protein CASSDGLAGFLEQYF.

This clonotype was seen a few times. CDR3 in amino acids: CASSSTGSSYNEQFF. The CDR3 DNA is TGTGCCAGCAGCTCGACAGGCAGCTCCTACAATGAGCAGTTCTTC. The chain links TRBV7-2 to TRBJ2-1; TRBD1 is a possible D gene (6 bases). The germline V gene has CDR1 SGHTA and CDR2 FQGNSA. The V and J ends lost 4 bases and 0 bases respectively, with 10 bases between them. CDR3 length equals 15 residues. Filled out from reference TRBV7-2 and TRBJ2-1, the complete variable domain reads GAGVSQSPSNKVTEKGKDVELRCDPISGHTALYWYRQSLGQGLEFLIYFQGNSAPDKSGLPSDRFSAERTGGSVSTLTIQRTQQEDSAVYLCASSSTGSSYNEQFFGPGTRLTVL.

This sequence joins TRBV12-3 or TRBV12-4 and TRBJ1-2; D uncertain. V lost 1 base, J lost 0 bases, and 6 bases lay in between. The CDR3 extends over 14 amino acids. DNA of the CDR3: TGTGCCAGCAGTTTAGGCGTTTCTAACTATGGCTACACCTTC. Translated: CASSLGVSNYGYTF.

The chain employs TRBV20-1 and TRBJ2-3; D may be TRBD2 (6 bases). Trimming took 6 bases from V and 0 from J, leaving 22 bases between them. The CDR3 contains 17 residues. CDR1 is DFQATT, CDR2 SNEGSKA, per germline (reference sequence). CDR3 sequence: CSAQGYRGSGSTDTQYF. CDR3 sequence (DNA): TGCAGTGCGCAAGGTTATCGGGGGAGCGGGAGCACAGATACGCAGTATTTT.

As to this clonotype: The junction shows a germline mismatch at one end, possibly a read error. V is TRBV3-1 and J is TRBJ2-2; D unresolved. Germline CDR1 and CDR2: LGHDT and YNNKEL (reference sequence). The CDR3 loop spans 12 amino acids. The CDR3 here is CASSRLAGELFF. CDR3 DNA: TGTGCAAGCAGCCGCCTAGCCGGGGAGCTGTTTTTT.

The chain employs TRBV7-2 and TRBJ1-2, with unresolved D. The germline gives CDR1 SGHTA, CDR2 FQGNSA. CDR3 length equals 14 residues. The V and J ends lost 4 bases and 12 bases respectively, with 21 bases between them. This chain's CDR3 is CASSSEQLASPHTF. CDR3 coding DNA: TGTGCCAGCAGCTCCGAACAGCTAGCCAGCCCCCACACCTTC. Based on the CDR3 plus reference TRBV7-2 and TRBJ1-2, the full variable domain is GAGVSQSPSNKVTEKGKDVELRCDPISGHTALYWYRQSLGQGLEFLIYFQGNSAPDKSGLPSDRFSAERTGGSVSTLTIQRTQQEDSAVYLCASSSEQLASPHTFGSGTRLTVV.

This chain uses TRBV5-5 with TRBJ2-3, with a possible D match to TRBD2 (5 bases). The germline CDR1 and CDR2 sequences are SGHKS and YYEKEE (reference sequence). Trimming shortened V by 1 base and J by 7 bases, and 7 bases separated the two germline ends. The CDR3 spans 12 residues. The CDR3 DNA reads TGTGCCAGCAGCTTGCGGGATAATACGCAGTATTTT. It is translated as CASSLRDNTQYF.

The chain employs TRBV29-1 and TRBJ2-3, with D possibly being TRBD1 (6 bases). The V gene lost 6 bases and the J gene lost 8 bases, with 18 bases spanning the gap. Germline V gene lookup returns CDR1 SQVTM and CDR2 ANQGSEA. CDR3 length: 13 amino acids. DNA for the CDR3: TGCAGCGTCGCCCTAGACAGGAGAATTACGCAGTATTTT. Translated: CSVALDRRITQYF.

This clonotype was counted at least ten times. The CDR3 DNA is TGTGCCAGCAGGGCAGGGAGTGTCGAGACCCAGTACTTC. It is translated as CASRAGSVETQYF. The rearrangement uses TRBV7-6 and TRBJ2-5; D could derive from TRBD1 or TRBD2 (5 bases each). Per the germline V gene, CDR1 is SGHVS and CDR2 is FNYEAQ. This CDR3 comprises 13 residues. Trimming stripped 6 bases from V and 5 bases from J, with 13 bases between.

This clonotype was seen once. The rearrangement links TRBV19 to TRBJ1-1; TRBD1 is a possible D gene (5 bases). CDR3 length: 14 amino acids. V lost 7 bases and J lost 5, with 17 bases in between. Germline-derived CDR1 and CDR2 are LNHDA and SQIVND (reference sequence). The CDR3 DNA is TGTGCCAGTATTAATACGGGGCCGGGGACTGAAGCTTTCTTT. Translation: CASINTGPGTEAFF.

This clonotype was seen a few times. V usage is TRBV20-1 and J usage is TRBJ2-5; TRBD2 aligns across 8 bases. J was trimmed by 1 base and V by 1 base; bases with no gene match: 5. CDR1 is DFQATT and CDR2 is SNEGSKA in the germline V gene (reference sequence). This CDR3 region has 15 residues. The CDR3, as DNA: TGCAGTGCTAGAGTTCTAGCGGGTGTCCAAGAGACCCAGTACTTC. Amino acids: CSARVLAGVQETQYF.

A few counts support this clonotype. V and J are TRBV27 and TRBJ2-1; D is undetermined. The CDR3 runs 14 residues. Trimming stripped 3 bases from V and 7 bases from J, with 13 bases between. CDR1 and CDR2 (germline): MNHEY, SMNVEV (reference sequence). Here the CDR3 DNA reads TGTGCCAGCAGTTTCGAAACCCGTGGGAATGAGCAGTTCTTC. Encoded protein: CASSFETRGNEQFF.

This clonotype was seen a few times. The chain joins TRBV6-5 to TRBJ1-2, with unresolved D. This CDR3 contains 11 residues. Germline assignment: CDR1 MNHEY and CDR2 SVGAGI. V was cut by 4 bases and J by 8 bases, with 8 bases left in between. The CDR3 DNA sequence: TGTGCCAGCAGTTCCTCGGGCGGCTACACCTTC. The encoded protein is CASSSSGGYTF.

This chain uses TRBV7-2 with TRBJ2-3; 7 bases fit TRBD2. Germline CDR1 is SGHTA and CDR2 is FQGNSA. Trimming removed 3 bases from V and 5 bases from J; junction bases left unmatched: 11. The CDR3 is 16 residues long. DNA of the CDR3: TGTGCCAGCAGCTTGCCGGGACTAACGAGTGTAGATACGCAGTATTTT. Translating gives CASSLPGLTSVDTQYF. The complete variable domain, with remaining parts taken from reference TRBV7-2 and TRBJ2-3, reads GAGVSQSPSNKVTEKGKDVELRCDPISGHTALYWYRQSLGQGLEFLIYFQGNSAPDKSGLPSDRFSAERTGGSVSTLTIQRTQQEDSAVYLCASSLPGLTSVDTQYFGPGTRLTVL.

In its sample, this clonotype was seen once. The gene calls are TRBV29-1 and TRBJ2-1, with 12 positions matching TRBD2. Germline V gene data show CDR1 as SQVTM and CDR2 as ANQGSEA. J was trimmed by 8 bases and V by 3 bases; bases with no gene match: 8. This CDR3 has 15 residues. The CDR3 region has the DNA TGCAGCGTTGACTCCCGGCTAGCGGGAGGGCATGAGCAGTTCTTC. Its protein product is CSVDSRLAGGHEQFF.

V is TRBV6-2 or TRBV6-3 and J is TRBJ1-1; D is unresolved. Germline lookup yields CDR1 MNHEY and CDR2 SVGEGT. The germline V and J ends were trimmed by 6 bases and 2 bases, with 13 bases remaining between them. This CDR3 has 14 residues. The CDR3 sequence: CASRLEALNTEAFF. As DNA, the CDR3 is TGTGCCAGCAGATTAGAAGCTCTTAACACTGAAGCTTTCTTT.

The sample holds a few counts of this clonotype. This sequence joins TRBV5-5 and TRBJ1-2; the D gene is possibly TRBD1 (5 bases). This CDR3 contains 14 residues. V gave up 0 bases and J gave up 7 bases, with 13 bases separating them. From germline, CDR1 is SGHKS and CDR2 YYEKEE (reference sequence). The CDR3 DNA reads TGTGCCAGCAGCTTGGCGGCAGGGAGCGGTGGCTACACCTTC. Protein sequence: CASSLAAGSGGYTF.